This T cell receptor (beta chain) was sequenced for a study of T cells after yellow fever vaccination. This CDR3 contains 12 residues. Germline CDR1 and CDR2: KGHSH and LQKENI. V was clipped by 8 bases and J by 5 bases; unmatched bases: 3. Study-level findings and limits: Although most clonotypes did not, a small share appeared in both CD4 and CD8 compartments.

This clonotype was seen a handful of times. Its matching antigen is unknown. TCRdb independently ran MiXCR on the 5' RACE reads; one entry per CDR3 protein. This sample has about 180,000 distinct CDR3 sequences, with 6.2% found just once. The sequence was collected from a man in his late teens or twenties who received the YFV17D yellow fever vaccine. The rearrangement links TRBV18 to TRBJ1-5, with TRBD1 matching over 7 bases. The sample here was CD4+ T cells sorted from PBMCs, taken on the day of the first yellow fever vaccination. CDR3 loop: CASRQGDQPQHF. The CDR3 DNA follows: TGTGCCAGCCGTCAGGGGGATCAGCCCCAGCATTTT.